The entry that follows covers one T cell receptor beta chain sequence. Antigen specificity is unknown. The data were taken from a study of CXCR3-negative and CXCR3-positive naive CD8 T cells. In preparing the TRB cDNA libraries, 5' RACE with UMI labels was used. TCRdb reworked the 5' RACE reads into one entry per CDR3 protein, no DNA. Its listing shows about 92,000 distinct CDR3 sequences. The CDR3 spans 15 residues. Germline V gene data show CDR1 as LGHDT and CDR2 as YNNKEL (reference sequence). Overall study results and limits: Expression of CXCR3 was partially reduced after cryopreservation, and fresh PBMCs were used in most assays. TRBV-TRBJ usage was similar across naive CXCR3 subsets but distinct in memory cells.

Naive CD8+ T cells showed CD45RO-CCR7+CD27+CD95-. The clonotype was recovered from a human donor in good health. Some clones in this sample may be carry-over from other donors' samples. V usage is TRBV3-1 and J usage is TRBJ2-1; TCRdb reports TRBD1, a call that lacks DNA to check it against. Sample: naive CXCR3- CD8+ T cells from blood. Subset given: CD45RO-CCR7+CD27+CD95- naive CD8+ T cells lacking CXCR3 (TNR3-). CDR3 amino acids: CASSPDRGGYNEQFF.